Described below is a single TCR beta chain sequence and its context. This sample is part of a study of blood T cell repertoires in COVID-19. Data came from immunoSEQ multiplex PCR; TCRdb stores just in-frame clones and leaves some out. The table records about 130,000 clones, more than 85% of them present only once. The origin of this receptor is a man aged 45 to 65 with COVID-19, enrolled during active disease. The sample taken for sequencing was peripheral blood.

CDR3 residues: CASSTGQGLVYGYTF. The CDR3 coding sequence is TGTGCCAGTAGTACCGGACAGGGATTGGTCTATGGCTACACCTTC. The V and J genes are TRBV19 and TRBJ1-2, with 8 bases lining up with TRBD1. Germline assignment: CDR1 LNHDA and CDR2 SQIVND (reference sequence). Trimming cost V 4 bases and J 4 bases; bases outside gene matches: 8. This CDR3 contains 15 residues.